These T cell receptor beta chains were read from a single sample in a study of blood T cell repertoires in COVID-19. The protocol was immunoSEQ multiplex PCR, while the TCRdb copy is restricted to in-frame clones and leaves out a portion. The data contain under 200,000 clones, around four fifths of them singletons. Sequencing used peripheral blood. The source is a woman aged 60-75 years with acute or convalescent COVID-19. Both conserved end residues are part of each CDR3. D genes are given only for firm matches. The size entry is marked missing in some rows and otherwise reads once, few, many or a size class.

D,V,J,size,CDR3,DNA
NA,TRBV7-2,TRBJ2-4,NA,CASRSRAKNIQYF,TGTGCCAGCAGATCCCGAGCCAAAAACATTCAGTACTTC
NA,TRBV18,TRBJ2-6,NA,CASSPITEGANVLTF,TGTGCCAGCTCACCAATCACAGAAGGGGCCAACGTCCTGACTTTC
TRBD2,TRBV6-5,TRBJ2-1,NA,CASNQWWEGEQFF,TGTGCCAGCAACCAGTGGTGGGAGGGTGAGCAGTTCTTC
TRBD1,TRBV24-1,TRBJ1-1,NA,CATSKGQGSNTEAFF,TGTGCCACCAGTAAAGGACAGGGTTCGAACACTGAAGCTTTCTTT
TRBD1,TRBV4-1,TRBJ1-1,few,CASSQVDRGGEAFF,TGCGCCAGCAGCCAGGTCGACAGGGGTGGGGAAGCTTTCTTT
TRBD1,TRBV7-9,TRBJ1-2,NA,CASSLAGTGGEGGYTF,TGTGCCAGCAGCTTAGCCGGGACAGGGGGCGAAGGTGGCTACACCTTC
NA,TRBV19,TRBJ1-5,NA,CASSIDRGSNQPQHF,TGTGCCAGTAGTATAGACCGGGGGAGCAATCAGCCCCAGCATTTT
NA,TRBV3-1/TRBV3-2,TRBJ1-5,once,CASSQGQYQPQHF,TGTGCCAGCAGCCAAGGCCAGTATCAGCCCCAGCATTTT
TRBD1,TRBV19,TRBJ2-1,NA,CASSIGTGRSPNEQFF,TGTGCCAGTAGTATCGGGACAGGTAGAAGCCCCAATGAGCAGTTCTTC
TRBD1,TRBV6-5,TRBJ1-2,NA,CASSYSAQTGHYGYTF,TGTGCCAGCAGTTACTCCGCCCAGACAGGGCACTATGGCTACACCTTC
NA,TRBV7-3,TRBJ2-3,NA,CASSFVGVRTDTQYF,TGTGCCAGCAGCTTCGTAGGGGTCAGGACAGATACGCAGTATTTT
NA,TRBV18,TRBJ1-5,few,CASSPTGGSNQPQHF,TGTGCCAGCTCACCGACAGGAGGTAGCAATCAGCCCCAGCATTTT
NA,TRBV7-3,TRBJ2-5,NA,CASSLVPGAETQYF,TGTGCCAGCAGCTTAGTTCCTGGGGCGGAGACCCAGTACTTC
NA,TRBV4-2,TRBJ2-1,NA,CASSTGLRNEQFF,TGTGCCAGCAGCACGGGTCTCCGCAATGAGCAGTTCTTC
TRBD1,TRBV5-7,TRBJ2-3,NA,CASSLGRDRDRETDTQYF,TGTGCCAGCAGCTTGGGACGCGACCGGGACAGGGAGACAGATACGCAGTATTTT
NA,TRBV11-2,TRBJ1-6,NA,CASSVLRQGDSPLHF,TGTGCCAGCAGCGTTCTTAGGCAGGGCGATTCACCCCTCCACTTT
TRBD1,TRBV19,TRBJ1-2,NA,CASTPGQGLRAINYGYTF,TGTGCCAGTACTCCGGGACAGGGGCTCCGGGCGATAAACTATGGCTACACCTTC
NA,TRBV6-5,TRBJ1-1,NA,CASSPIQNTEAFF,TGTGCCAGCAGTCCAATACAGAACACTGAAGCTTTCTTT
TRBD1,TRBV6-5,TRBJ1-3,NA,CASSRDSLSGNTIYF,TGTGCCAGCAGCCGGGACAGCCTTTCTGGAAACACCATATATTTT
TRBD1,TRBV7-9,TRBJ1-1,NA,CASSSPGQMNTEAFF,TGTGCCAGCAGCTCCCCGGGACAGATGAACACTGAAGCTTTCTTT
NA,TRBV4-1,TRBJ1-1,NA,CASSDLGGGTEAFF,TGCGCCAGCAGCGATTTGGGGGGGGGCACTGAAGCTTTCTTT
TRBD2,TRBV7-8,TRBJ2-1,NA,CASSVRGGRVNEQFF,TGTGCCAGCAGCGTTCGGGGGGGCCGGGTAAATGAGCAGTTCTTC
NA,TRBV6-5,TRBJ1-1,NA,CASRTNTEAFF,TGTGCCAGCAGGACAAACACTGAAGCTTTCTTT
TRBD1,TRBV5-6,TRBJ1-1,NA,CASSLGTYRGVTEAFF,TGTGCCAGCAGCCTCGGAACTTACAGGGGTGTAACTGAAGCTTTCTTT
NA,TRBV6-5,TRBJ2-1,NA,CASRQLGRNEQFF,TGTGCCAGCAGACAACTAGGACGCAATGAGCAGTTCTTC
TRBD2,TRBV5-1,TRBJ2-5,few,CASSLVLAGQETQYF,TGCGCCAGCAGCTTGGTTCTAGCGGGGCAAGAGACCCAGTACTTC